This T cell receptor beta chain emerged from a study of OX40 agonist ivuxolimab in advanced cancers. Study context: The dose-escalation group included hepatocellular carcinoma, melanoma, renal cell carcinoma and head and neck cancer.

This clone has just a few counts. Its specificity is not known. Some clones are missing from TCRdb's copy, which holds only in-frame ones; the method was immunoSEQ multiplex PCR. This sample has roughly 29,000 clones, with approximately 86% found just once. The V gene lost 4 bases and the J gene lost 8 bases, with 14 bases spanning the gap. This CDR3 is 13 amino acids long. Germline V gene lookup returns CDR1 MNHEY and CDR2 SMNVEV (reference sequence). Study observations and caveats: Partial responders treated at 0.1-3.0 mg/kg exhibited clonal expansion among the lowest measured.

This TCR derives from an adult with an advanced solid tumor such as melanoma, head and neck, liver or kidney cancer. The material sequenced was CD4+ or CD8+ T cells sorted from blood, taken in a trial of the OX40 agonist ivuxolimab. The V call is TRBV27, the J call TRBJ1-2, with D tentatively TRBD1 (5 bases). CDR3 DNA: TGTGCCAGCAGTTCAGGGCCAGGGCCCGGCTACACCTTC. This translates into CASSSGPGPGYTF.